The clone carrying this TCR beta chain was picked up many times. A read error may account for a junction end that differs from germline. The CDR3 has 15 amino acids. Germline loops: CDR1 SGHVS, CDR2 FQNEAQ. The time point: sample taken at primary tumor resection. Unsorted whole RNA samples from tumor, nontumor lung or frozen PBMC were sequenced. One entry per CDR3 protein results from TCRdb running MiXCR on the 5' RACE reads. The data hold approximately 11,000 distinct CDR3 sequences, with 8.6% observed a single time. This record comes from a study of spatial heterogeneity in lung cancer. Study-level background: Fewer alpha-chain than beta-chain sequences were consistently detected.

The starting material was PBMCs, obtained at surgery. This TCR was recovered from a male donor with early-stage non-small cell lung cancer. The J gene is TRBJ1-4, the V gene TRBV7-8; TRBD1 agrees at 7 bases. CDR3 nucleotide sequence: TGTACCAGCACCAAAGATCGACAGGGAAATGAAAAACTGTTTTTT. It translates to CTSTKDRQGNEKLFF.